These 10 T cell receptor beta chains were sequenced from one sample in a study of cytomegalovirus exposure and HLA in healthy donors (dated by TCRdb to about 2017). Library generation was performed with the immunoSEQ multiplex PCR assay. For the multiplex PCR, a mixture combining 60 forward primers for TCR Vbeta segments and 13 reverse primers for TCR Jbeta segments was used. TCRdb retrieved this table from immuneACCESS and kept in-frame rearrangements only. Not all clones are present; in checked studies, unresolved V genes account for under half, and no reason is known for the remainder. For this sample there are 95,000 to 150,000 clones; 81% appear just once. 2.2% of the sample belongs to the ten largest clones. The material sequenced was PBMCs. The receptors were gathered from a woman in her forties in good health and CMV-seronegative.

This clone rates as medium-sized. This chain links TRBV7-9 with TRBJ2-7; 11 bases map to TRBD2. With V trimmed by 5 bases and J by 0 bases, 9 bases remained unmatched. Germline V lookup: CDR1 SEHNR, CDR2 FQNEAQ (reference sequence). The CDR3 is 17 residues long. DNA for the CDR3: TGTGCCAGCAGCCATCTAGCGGGAGGCCTCCTCTCCTACGAGCAGTACTTC. Its protein product is CASSHLAGGLLSYEQYF.

The chain carries TRBV7-2 and TRBJ2-3, with 7 bases matching TRBD2. The CDR3 length is 17 residues. V was pared by 1 base and J by 7 bases, with 14 bases of the junction left unmatched. Germline V gene data show CDR1 as SGHTA and CDR2 as FQGNSA. CDR3 DNA: TGTGCCAGCAGCTTAGGCTTCCGTGGGAGGGCCGGAAATACGCAGTATTTT. This sequence encodes CASSLGFRGRAGNTQYF. Full variable domain (missing parts from reference TRBV7-2 and TRBJ2-3): GAGVSQSPSNKVTEKGKDVELRCDPISGHTALYWYRQSLGQGLEFLIYFQGNSAPDKSGLPSDRFSAERTGGSVSTLTIQRTQQEDSAVYLCASSLGFRGRAGNTQYFGPGTRLTVL.

The V gene is TRBV28, the J gene TRBJ1-2, with D uncertain. Germline V gives CDR1 MDHEN, CDR2 SYDVKM. The ends were cut back, 1 base at V and 4 bases at J, with 16 bases in the middle. CDR3 length: 16 amino acids. CDR3 DNA: TGTGCCAGCAGTTTATCCCTTGCTAGGAGCCTCTATGGCTACACCTTC. Its translation: CASSLSLARSLYGYTF.

This clone was detected only a few times. The chain has TRBV19 and TRBJ2-3; 8 nucleotides agree with TRBD2. Trimming at V came to 6 bases and at J to 0 bases, leaving 2 bases not matched to a gene. The CDR3 totals 14 residues. CDR1 is LNHDA, CDR2 SQIVND, per germline (reference sequence). CDR3 sequence reads: CASRQRGSTDTQYF. For the CDR3, the DNA is TGTGCCAGTAGGCAGCGGGGGAGCACAGATACGCAGTATTTT.

The chain couples TRBV30 to TRBJ2-5; possible D gene TRBD2, 6 bases. The germline V and J ends were trimmed by 7 bases and 4 bases, with 13 bases remaining between them. The CDR3 is made up of 12 amino acids. Germline lookup yields CDR1 GTSNPN and CDR2 SVGIG (reference sequence). The CDR3 coding sequence is TGTGCCTCGACGGGGGTCGGAGAGACCCAGTACTTC. This gives the protein CASTGVGETQYF.

This clone came up once. This rearrangement joins TRBV7-9 to TRBJ2-1; 9 bases agree with TRBD2. There are 15 residues in the CDR3. The germline V gene has CDR1 SEHNR and CDR2 FQNEAQ (reference sequence). The junction had 5 bases not matched to a gene; V was cut back by 1 base and J by 7 bases. CDR3 DNA sequence: TGTGCCAGCAGCTTAGTAGCGGGAGTGGGGAATGAGCAGTTCTTC. This codes for CASSLVAGVGNEQFF. The whole variable domain, remainder taken from reference TRBV7-9 and TRBJ2-1, is DTGVSQNPRHKITKRGQNVTFRCDPISEHNRLYWYRQTLGQGPEFLTYFQNEAQLEKSRLLSDRFSAERPKGSFSTLEIQRTEQGDSAMYLCASSLVAGVGNEQFFGPGTRLTVL.

V usage is TRBV4-2 and J usage is TRBJ1-2; TRBD1 is a possible D gene (5 bases). The CDR3 is made up of 16 amino acids. Germline assignment: CDR1 LGHNA and CDR2 YNFKEQ. With 3 bases removed from V and 7 bases from J, the gap between germline ends came to 21 bases. The CDR3 nucleotides read TGTGCCAGCAGCCAGCACCGGGACCCCGGTAGCGGTGGCTACACCTTC. Amino acids: CASSQHRDPGSGGYTF.

The CDR3 region has the DNA TGTGCCAGCTCACCAGGGAGCTCCTATAATTCACCCCTCCACTTT. Amino acid sequence: CASSPGSSYNSPLHF. The rearrangement uses TRBV18 and TRBJ1-6, with D uncertain. There are 15 residues in the CDR3. Trimming cost V 2 bases and J 0 bases, with 5 bases left between them. The germline gives CDR1 KGHSH, CDR2 LQKENI.

The gene calls are TRBV7-9 and TRBJ2-7; 8 nucleotides align to TRBD1. Germline CDR1 reads SEHNR; CDR2 reads FQNEAQ (reference sequence). This CDR3 has 13 amino acids. V dropped 5 bases and J dropped 3; count of bases not matched to a gene: 3. DNA of the CDR3: TGTGCCAGCAGCGGCGACAGGGGCTACGAGCAGTACTTC. Encoded protein: CASSGDRGYEQYF.

This chain connects TRBV4-3 to TRBJ2-1, with no clear D. From germline, CDR1 is LGHNA and CDR2 YSLEER. This CDR3 region has 13 residues. V shed 0 bases and J shed 7 bases, with 7 bases lying between them. CDR3 nucleotide sequence: TGCGCCAGCAGCCAAGAGTGGCAAAATGAGCAGTTCTTC. Amino acids: CASSQEWQNEQFF.